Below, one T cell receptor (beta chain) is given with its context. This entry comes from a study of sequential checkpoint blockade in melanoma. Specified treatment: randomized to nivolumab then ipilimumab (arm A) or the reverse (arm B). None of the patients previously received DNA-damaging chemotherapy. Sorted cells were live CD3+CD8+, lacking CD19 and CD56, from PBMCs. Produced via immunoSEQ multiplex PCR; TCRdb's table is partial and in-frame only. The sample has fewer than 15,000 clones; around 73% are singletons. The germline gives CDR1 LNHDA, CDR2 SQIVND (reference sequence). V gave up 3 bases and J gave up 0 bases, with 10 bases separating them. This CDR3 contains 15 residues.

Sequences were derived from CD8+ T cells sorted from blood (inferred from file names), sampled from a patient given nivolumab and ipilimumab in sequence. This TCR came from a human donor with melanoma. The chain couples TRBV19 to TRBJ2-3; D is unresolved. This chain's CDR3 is CASSIMAASTDTQYF. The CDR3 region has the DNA TGTGCCAGTAGTATCATGGCGGCAAGCACAGATACGCAGTATTTT.